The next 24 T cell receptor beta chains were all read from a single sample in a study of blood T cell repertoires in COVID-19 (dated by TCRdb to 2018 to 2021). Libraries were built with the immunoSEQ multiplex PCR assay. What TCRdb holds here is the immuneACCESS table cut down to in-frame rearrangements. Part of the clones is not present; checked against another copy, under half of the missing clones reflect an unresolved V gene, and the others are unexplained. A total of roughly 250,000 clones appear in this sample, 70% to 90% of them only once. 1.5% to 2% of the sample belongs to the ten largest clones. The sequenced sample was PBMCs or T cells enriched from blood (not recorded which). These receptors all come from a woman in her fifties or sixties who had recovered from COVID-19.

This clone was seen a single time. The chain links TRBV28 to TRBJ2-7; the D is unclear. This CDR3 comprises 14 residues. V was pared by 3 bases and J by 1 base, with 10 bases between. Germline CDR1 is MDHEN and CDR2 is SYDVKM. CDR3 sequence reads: CASSLRERSYEQYF. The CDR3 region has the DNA TGTGCCAGCAGTTTGAGAGAGAGGTCCTACGAGCAGTACTTC.

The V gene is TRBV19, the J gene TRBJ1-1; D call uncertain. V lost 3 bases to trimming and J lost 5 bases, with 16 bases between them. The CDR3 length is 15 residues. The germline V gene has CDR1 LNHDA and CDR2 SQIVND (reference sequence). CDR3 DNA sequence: TGTGCCAGTAGTATTAGTGCAGGACTCGGGACTGAAGCTTTCTTT. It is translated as CASSISAGLGTEAFF. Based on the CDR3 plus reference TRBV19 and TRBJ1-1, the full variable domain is DGGITQSPKYLFRKEGQNVTLSCEQNLNHDAMYWYRQDPGQGLRLIYYSQIVNDFQKGDIAEGYSVSREKKESFPLTVTSAQKNPTAFYLCASSISAGLGTEAFFGQGTRLTVV.

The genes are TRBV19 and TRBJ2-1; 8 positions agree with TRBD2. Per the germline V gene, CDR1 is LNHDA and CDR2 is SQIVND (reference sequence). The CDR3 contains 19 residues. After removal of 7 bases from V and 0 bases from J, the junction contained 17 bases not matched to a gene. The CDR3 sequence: CASNPGGSSGLFSYNEQFF. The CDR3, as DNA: TGTGCCAGTAATCCCGGGGGGTCTAGCGGGCTTTTCTCCTACAATGAGCAGTTCTTC.

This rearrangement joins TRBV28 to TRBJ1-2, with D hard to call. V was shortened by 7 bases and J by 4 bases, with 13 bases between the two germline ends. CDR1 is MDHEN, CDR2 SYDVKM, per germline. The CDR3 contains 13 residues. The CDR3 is CASTYQRAYGYTF. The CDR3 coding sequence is TGTGCCAGCACCTATCAAAGAGCCTATGGCTACACCTTC.

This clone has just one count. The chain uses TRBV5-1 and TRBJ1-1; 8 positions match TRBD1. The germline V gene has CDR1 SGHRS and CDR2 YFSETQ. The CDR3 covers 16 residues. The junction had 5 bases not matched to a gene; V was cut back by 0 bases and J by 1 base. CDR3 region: CASSLGTGFQNTEAFF. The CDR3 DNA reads TGCGCCAGCAGCTTGGGGACAGGGTTTCAGAACACTGAAGCTTTCTTT.

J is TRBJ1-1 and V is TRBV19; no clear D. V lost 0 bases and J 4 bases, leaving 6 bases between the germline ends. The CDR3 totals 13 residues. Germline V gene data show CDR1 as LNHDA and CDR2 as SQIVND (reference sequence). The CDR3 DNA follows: TGTGCCAGTAGTATAGATCAATCCACTGAAGCTTTCTTT. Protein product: CASSIDQSTEAFF.

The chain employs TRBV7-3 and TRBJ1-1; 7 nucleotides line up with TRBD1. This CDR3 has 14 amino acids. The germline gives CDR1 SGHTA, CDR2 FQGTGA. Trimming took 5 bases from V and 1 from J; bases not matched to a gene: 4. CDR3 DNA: TGTGCCAGCAGCCGGCAGGGGGGGAACACTGAAGCTTTCTTT. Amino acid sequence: CASSRQGGNTEAFF.

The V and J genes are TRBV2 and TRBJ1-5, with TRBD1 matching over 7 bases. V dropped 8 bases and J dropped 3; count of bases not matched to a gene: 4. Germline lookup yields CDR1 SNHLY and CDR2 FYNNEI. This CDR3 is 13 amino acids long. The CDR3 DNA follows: TGTGCCAGCGGGGGACAGTTCAATCAGCCCCAGCATTTT. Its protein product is CASGGQFNQPQHF. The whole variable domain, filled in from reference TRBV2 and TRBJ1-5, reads EPEVTQTPSHQVTQMGQEVILRCVPISNHLYFYWYRQILGQKVEFLVSFYNNEISEKSEIFDDQFSVERPDGSNFTLKIRSTKLEDSAMYFCASGGQFNQPQHFGDGTRLSIL.

The CDR3 loop is CASRPGIYGNQPQHF. CDR3 nucleotide sequence: TGTGCCAGCAGACCAGGGATTTACGGCAATCAGCCCCAGCATTTT. This chain links TRBV6-5 with TRBJ1-5; D is perhaps TRBD1 (5 bases). Germline CDR1 is MNHEY and CDR2 is SVGAGI. V lost 6 bases, J lost 2 bases, and 14 bases lay in between. The CDR3 runs to 15 residues.

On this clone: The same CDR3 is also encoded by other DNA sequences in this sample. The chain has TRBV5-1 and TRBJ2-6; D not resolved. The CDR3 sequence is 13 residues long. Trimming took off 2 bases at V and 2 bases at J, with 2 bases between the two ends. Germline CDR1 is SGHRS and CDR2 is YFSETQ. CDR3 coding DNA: TGCGCCAGCAGCTTCACTGGGGCCAACGTCCTGACTTTC. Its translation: CASSFTGANVLTF.

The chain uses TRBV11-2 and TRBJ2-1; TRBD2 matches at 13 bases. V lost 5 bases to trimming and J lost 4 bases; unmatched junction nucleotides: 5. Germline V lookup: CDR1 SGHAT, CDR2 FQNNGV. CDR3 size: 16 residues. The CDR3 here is CASSTGLAGPYNEQFF. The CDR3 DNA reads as TGTGCCAGCAGCACGGGACTAGCGGGACCTTACAATGAGCAGTTCTTC. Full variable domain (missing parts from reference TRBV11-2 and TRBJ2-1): EAGVAQSPRYKIIEKRQSVAFWCNPISGHATLYWYQQILGQGPKLLIQFQNNGVVDDSQLPKDRFSAERLKGVDSTLKIQPAKLEDSAVYLCASSTGLAGPYNEQFFGPGTRLTVL.

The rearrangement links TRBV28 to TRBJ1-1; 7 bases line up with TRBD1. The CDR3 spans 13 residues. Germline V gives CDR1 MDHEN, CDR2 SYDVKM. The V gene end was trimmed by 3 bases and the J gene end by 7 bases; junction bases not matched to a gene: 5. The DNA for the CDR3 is TGTGCCAGCAGTTTGGCGGGACAGATTGAAGCTTTCTTT. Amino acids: CASSLAGQIEAFF.

DNA of the CDR3: TGTGCCAGCAGCCCCCGTGGAGGTTCGGCAATTGAGCAGTTCTTC. It translates to CASSPRGGSAIEQFF. The genes are TRBV13 and TRBJ2-1; the D gene is possibly TRBD2 (5 bases). The germline V gene has CDR1 PRHDT and CDR2 FYEKMQ (reference sequence). Trimming shortened V by 5 bases and J by 9 bases, and 20 bases separated the two germline ends. The CDR3 is 15 amino acids.

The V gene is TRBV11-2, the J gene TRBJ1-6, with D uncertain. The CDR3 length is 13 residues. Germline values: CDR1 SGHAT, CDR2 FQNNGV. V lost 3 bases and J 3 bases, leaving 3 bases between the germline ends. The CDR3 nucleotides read TGTGCCAGCAGCTTCAACTATAATTCACCCCTCCACTTT. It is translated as CASSFNYNSPLHF. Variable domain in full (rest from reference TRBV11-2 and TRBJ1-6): EAGVAQSPRYKIIEKRQSVAFWCNPISGHATLYWYQQILGQGPKLLIQFQNNGVVDDSQLPKDRFSAERLKGVDSTLKIQPAKLEDSAVYLCASSFNYNSPLHFGNGTRLTVT.

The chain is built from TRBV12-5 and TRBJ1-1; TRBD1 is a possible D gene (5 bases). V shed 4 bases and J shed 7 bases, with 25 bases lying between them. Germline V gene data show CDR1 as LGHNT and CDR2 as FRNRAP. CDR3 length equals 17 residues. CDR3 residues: CASGSSRGLSPSSEAFF. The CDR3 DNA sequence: TGTGCTAGTGGTTCCTCGAGGGGACTCTCTCCCTCAAGTGAAGCTTTCTTT.

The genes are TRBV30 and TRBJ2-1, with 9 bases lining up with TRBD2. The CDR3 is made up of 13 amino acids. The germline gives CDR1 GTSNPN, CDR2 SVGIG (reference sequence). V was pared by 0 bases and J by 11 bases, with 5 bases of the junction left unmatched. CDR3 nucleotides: TGTGCCTGGAGTGTTTCTAGCGGGGACAAGCAGTTCTTC. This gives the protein CAWSVSSGDKQFF.

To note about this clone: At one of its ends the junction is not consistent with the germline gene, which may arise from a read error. Written as DNA, the CDR3 is TGTGCCATCAGTTTTAGCGGGAGAAGGGTCTTC. It encodes CAISFSGRRVF. The V gene is TRBV10-3, the J gene TRBJ2-1, with 9 bases fitting TRBD2. Germline values: CDR1 ENHRY, CDR2 SYGVKD. The CDR3 contains 11 residues.

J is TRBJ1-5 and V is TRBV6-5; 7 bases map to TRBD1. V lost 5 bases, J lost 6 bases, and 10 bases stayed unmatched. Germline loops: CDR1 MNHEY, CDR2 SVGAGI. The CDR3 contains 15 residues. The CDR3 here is CASSTSGGARQPQHF. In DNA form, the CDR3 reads TGTGCCAGCAGTACCTCAGGGGGTGCCCGTCAGCCCCAGCATTTT.

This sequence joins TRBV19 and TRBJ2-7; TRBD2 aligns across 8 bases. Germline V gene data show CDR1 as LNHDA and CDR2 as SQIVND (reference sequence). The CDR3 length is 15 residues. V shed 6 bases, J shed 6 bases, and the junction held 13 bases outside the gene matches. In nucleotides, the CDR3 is TGTGCCAGTAGCCTACGTAGCGGGAATTTCGGCGAGCAGTACTTC. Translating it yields CASSLRSGNFGEQYF.

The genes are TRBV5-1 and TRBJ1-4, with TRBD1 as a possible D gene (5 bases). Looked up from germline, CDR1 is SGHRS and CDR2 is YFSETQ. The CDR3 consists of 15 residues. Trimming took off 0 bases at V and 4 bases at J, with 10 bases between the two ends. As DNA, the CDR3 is TGCGCCAGCAGCTTGGAGGGCAGGGATAATGAAAAACTGTTTTTT. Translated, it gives CASSLEGRDNEKLFF.

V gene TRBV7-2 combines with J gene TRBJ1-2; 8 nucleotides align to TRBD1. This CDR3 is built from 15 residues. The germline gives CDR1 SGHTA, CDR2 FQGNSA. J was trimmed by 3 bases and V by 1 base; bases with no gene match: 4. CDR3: CASSLGQGLDYGYTF. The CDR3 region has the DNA TGTGCCAGCAGCTTAGGACAGGGGCTTGACTATGGCTACACCTTC.

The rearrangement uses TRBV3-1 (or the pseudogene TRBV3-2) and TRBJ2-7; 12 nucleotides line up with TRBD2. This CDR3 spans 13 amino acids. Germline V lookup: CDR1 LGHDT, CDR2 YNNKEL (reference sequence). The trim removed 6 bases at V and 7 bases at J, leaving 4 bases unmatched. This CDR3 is CASRASGRDEQYF. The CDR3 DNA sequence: TGTGCCAGCAGAGCTAGCGGGAGGGATGAGCAGTACTTC.

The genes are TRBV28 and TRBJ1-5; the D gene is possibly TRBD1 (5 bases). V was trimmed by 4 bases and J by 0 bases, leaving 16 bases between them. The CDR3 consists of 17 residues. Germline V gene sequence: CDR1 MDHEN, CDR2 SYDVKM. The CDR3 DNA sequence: TGTGCCAGCAGTTGGGGAGGGACCCCGTATAGCAATCAGCCCCAGCATTTT. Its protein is CASSWGGTPYSNQPQHF.

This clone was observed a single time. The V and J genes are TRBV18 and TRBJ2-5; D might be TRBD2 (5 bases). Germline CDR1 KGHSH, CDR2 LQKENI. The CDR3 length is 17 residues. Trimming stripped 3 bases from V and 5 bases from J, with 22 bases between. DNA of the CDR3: TGTGCCAGCTCACCCAACCCCACGTCACGAGGGCGGGAGACCCAGTACTTC. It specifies CASSPNPTSRGRETQYF.